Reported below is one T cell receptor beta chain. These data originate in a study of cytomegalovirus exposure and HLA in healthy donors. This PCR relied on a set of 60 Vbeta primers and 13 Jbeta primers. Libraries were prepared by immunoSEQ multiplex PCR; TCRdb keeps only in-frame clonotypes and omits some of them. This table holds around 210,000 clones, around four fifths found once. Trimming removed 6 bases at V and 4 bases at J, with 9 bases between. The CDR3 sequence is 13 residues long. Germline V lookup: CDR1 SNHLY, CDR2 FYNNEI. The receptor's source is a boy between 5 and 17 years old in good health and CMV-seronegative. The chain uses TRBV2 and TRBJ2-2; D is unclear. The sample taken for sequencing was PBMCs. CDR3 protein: CASREHPTGELFF. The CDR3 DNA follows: TGTGCCAGCAGGGAGCATCCCACCGGGGAGCTGTTTTTT.